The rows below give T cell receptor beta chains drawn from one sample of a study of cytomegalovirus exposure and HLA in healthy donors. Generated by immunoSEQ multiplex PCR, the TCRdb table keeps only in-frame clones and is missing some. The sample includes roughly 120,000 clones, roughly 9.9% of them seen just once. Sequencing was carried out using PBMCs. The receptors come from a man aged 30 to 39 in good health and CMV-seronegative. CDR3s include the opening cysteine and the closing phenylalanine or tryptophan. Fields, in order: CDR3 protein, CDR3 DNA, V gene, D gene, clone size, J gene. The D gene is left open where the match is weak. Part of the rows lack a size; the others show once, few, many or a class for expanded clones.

cdr3_aa: CASSLEPGRGSGYTF
cdr3_nt: TGTGCCAGCAGCTTAGAGCCGGGTAGGGGGAGTGGCTACACCTTC
v_call: TRBV7-2
d_call: NA
clone_size: NA
j_call: TRBJ1-2

cdr3_aa: CASSRDSKNTEAFF
cdr3_nt: TGTGCCAGCAGCCGGGACAGCAAAAACACTGAAGCTTTCTTT
v_call: TRBV9
d_call: TRBD1
clone_size: NA
j_call: TRBJ1-1

cdr3_aa: CASSRTVEAFF
cdr3_nt: TGTGCCAGCAGTCGGACAGTTGAAGCTTTCTTT
v_call: TRBV25-1
d_call: NA
clone_size: NA
j_call: TRBJ1-1

cdr3_aa: CASGREGRNNEQFF
cdr3_nt: TGTGCTAGTGGCCGGGAGGGCAGGAACAATGAGCAGTTCTTC
v_call: TRBV12-5
d_call: TRBD2
clone_size: NA
j_call: TRBJ2-1

cdr3_aa: CASSPRGSGGYNEQFF
cdr3_nt: TGTGCCAGTAGTCCCCGCGGTAGCGGGGGATACAATGAGCAGTTCTTC
v_call: TRBV19
d_call: TRBD2
clone_size: NA
j_call: TRBJ2-1

cdr3_aa: CASSPTREGTDTQYF
cdr3_nt: TGTGCCAGCAGCCCGACGAGGGAAGGCACAGATACGCAGTATTTT
v_call: TRBV9
d_call: NA
clone_size: NA
j_call: TRBJ2-3

cdr3_aa: CASSVQGALSSYEQYF
cdr3_nt: TGTGCCAGTAGTGTACAGGGGGCCCTGAGCTCCTACGAGCAGTACTTC
v_call: TRBV19
d_call: TRBD1
clone_size: NA
j_call: TRBJ2-7

cdr3_aa: CASSKTGTSIYEQYF
cdr3_nt: TGTGCCAGCAGTAAAACCGGGACTAGCATCTACGAGCAGTACTTC
v_call: TRBV25-1
d_call: TRBD2
clone_size: NA
j_call: TRBJ2-7

cdr3_aa: CASIRTESSYEQYF
cdr3_nt: TGTGCCAGCATCAGGACAGAGAGCTCCTACGAGCAGTACTTC
v_call: TRBV7-2
d_call: NA
clone_size: NA
j_call: TRBJ2-7

cdr3_aa: CASSPLSYGYTF
cdr3_nt: TGTGCCAGCAGCCCCCTGTCGTATGGCTACACCTTC
v_call: TRBV7-2
d_call: NA
clone_size: NA
j_call: TRBJ1-2

cdr3_aa: CASTRDREMPIQQYF
cdr3_nt: TGTGCCAGCACCCGGGACAGGGAAATGCCTATACAGCAGTACTTC
v_call: TRBV2
d_call: TRBD1
clone_size: few
j_call: TRBJ2-7

cdr3_aa: CASSSGTSYTDTQYF
cdr3_nt: TGTGCCAGCAGCTCCGGGACTAGCTACACAGATACGCAGTATTTT
v_call: TRBV11-1
d_call: TRBD2
clone_size: NA
j_call: TRBJ2-3

cdr3_aa: CASSQDEAASYNEQFF
cdr3_nt: TGTGCCAGCAGCCAAGACGAAGCGGCCTCCTACAATGAGCAGTTCTTC
v_call: TRBV4-2
d_call: NA
clone_size: few
j_call: TRBJ2-1

cdr3_aa: CASSAETSSGTQYF
cdr3_nt: TGCGCCAGCAGCGCCGAGACTAGCTCTGGGACCCAGTACTTC
v_call: TRBV5-1
d_call: TRBD2
clone_size: NA
j_call: TRBJ2-5

cdr3_aa: CASSLNRDRSYEQYF
cdr3_nt: TGTGCCAGCAGCTTAAACAGGGACCGTTCCTACGAGCAGTACTTC
v_call: TRBV7-3
d_call: NA
clone_size: few
j_call: TRBJ2-7

cdr3_aa: CASSFGLVSDTQYF
cdr3_nt: TGCGCCAGCAGCTTCGGACTGGTGTCGGATACGCAGTATTTT
v_call: TRBV5-1
d_call: NA
clone_size: few
j_call: TRBJ2-3

cdr3_aa: CASSVLQGGKGTEAFF
cdr3_nt: TGTGCCAGCAGCGTTTTACAGGGTGGGAAGGGCACTGAAGCTTTCTTT
v_call: TRBV9
d_call: NA
clone_size: few
j_call: TRBJ1-1

cdr3_aa: CASSLSGGNSETQYF
cdr3_nt: TGTGCCAGTAGCCTTAGCGGGGGTAATTCAGAGACCCAGTACTTC
v_call: TRBV19
d_call: TRBD2
clone_size: few
j_call: TRBJ2-5

cdr3_aa: CASSSRTGTMNEQYF
cdr3_nt: TGTGCCAGCAGTTCAAGGACAGGGACGATGAACGAGCAGTACTTC
v_call: TRBV5-4
d_call: TRBD1
clone_size: few
j_call: TRBJ2-7

cdr3_aa: CASSPQGAAEAFF
cdr3_nt: TGCGCCAGTAGCCCCCAGGGTGCGGCGGAAGCTTTCTTT
v_call: TRBV5-1
d_call: NA
clone_size: few
j_call: TRBJ1-1

cdr3_aa: CASSGGTSSYYNEQFF
cdr3_nt: TGTGCCAGTAGTGGTGGGACATCTTCTTATTACAATGAGCAGTTCTTC
v_call: TRBV19
d_call: NA
clone_size: NA
j_call: TRBJ2-1

cdr3_aa: CSATGQRNSGNTIYF
cdr3_nt: TGCAGCGCTACGGGACAGAGAAACTCTGGAAACACCATATATTTT
v_call: TRBV29-1
d_call: TRBD1
clone_size: NA
j_call: TRBJ1-3

cdr3_aa: CAWRSAGFNEKLFF
cdr3_nt: TGTGCCTGGAGATCGGCGGGGTTTAATGAAAAACTGTTTTTT
v_call: TRBV30
d_call: NA
clone_size: NA
j_call: TRBJ1-4

cdr3_aa: CASSPGLARDNEQFF
cdr3_nt: TGTGCCAGCAGCCCGGGGCTAGCGAGAGACAATGAGCAGTTCTTC
v_call: TRBV7-9
d_call: NA
clone_size: NA
j_call: TRBJ2-1

cdr3_aa: CASSRVADRSYEQYF
cdr3_nt: TGTGCCAGCAGTCGGGTCGCGGACAGGTCCTACGAGCAGTACTTC
v_call: TRBV2
d_call: TRBD1
clone_size: few
j_call: TRBJ2-7

cdr3_aa: CASSELSGELFF
cdr3_nt: TGTGCCAGCAGTGAACTCTCCGGGGAGCTGTTTTTT
v_call: TRBV25-1
d_call: NA
clone_size: few
j_call: TRBJ2-2

cdr3_aa: CAWRQKEAFF
cdr3_nt: TGTGCCTGGAGGCAGAAGGAAGCTTTCTTT
v_call: TRBV30
d_call: NA
clone_size: NA
j_call: TRBJ1-1

cdr3_aa: CATSSEGAQNEQFF
cdr3_nt: TGTGCCACCAGCAGCGAGGGGGCTCAAAATGAGCAGTTCTTC
v_call: TRBV15
d_call: TRBD1
clone_size: few
j_call: TRBJ2-1

cdr3_aa: CAWRNRERVSEQYF
cdr3_nt: TGTGCCTGGAGGAACCGGGAAAGGGTGAGCGAGCAGTACTTC
v_call: TRBV30
d_call: NA
clone_size: few
j_call: TRBJ2-7

cdr3_aa: CASSVSSGGAYNEQFF
cdr3_nt: TGTGCCAGCAGCGTATCTAGCGGGGGGGCATACAATGAGCAGTTCTTC
v_call: TRBV9
d_call: TRBD2
clone_size: NA
j_call: TRBJ2-1

cdr3_aa: CASSFGAAGNTIYF
cdr3_nt: TGTGCCAGCAGTTTTGGGGCAGCTGGAAACACCATATATTTT
v_call: TRBV28
d_call: NA
clone_size: NA
j_call: TRBJ1-3

cdr3_aa: CASSLEGQGYHEQYF
cdr3_nt: TGCGCCAGCAGCTTGGAGGGACAGGGATACCACGAGCAGTACTTC
v_call: TRBV5-1
d_call: TRBD1
clone_size: few
j_call: TRBJ2-7

cdr3_aa: CATSTGQRNTEAFF
cdr3_nt: TGTGCCACCAGCACGGGACAGCGGAACACTGAAGCTTTCTTT
v_call: TRBV15
d_call: TRBD1
clone_size: few
j_call: TRBJ1-1

cdr3_aa: CASSLSGADSNQPQHF
cdr3_nt: TGTGCCAGTAGTCTAAGCGGGGCCGATAGCAATCAGCCCCAGCATTTT
v_call: TRBV19
d_call: NA
clone_size: few
j_call: TRBJ1-5

cdr3_aa: CASRPQGENYGYTF
cdr3_nt: TGTGCCAGCAGACCACAGGGTGAAAACTATGGCTACACCTTC
v_call: TRBV6-5
d_call: NA
clone_size: few
j_call: TRBJ1-2

cdr3_aa: CASSISPTSALTDTQYF
cdr3_nt: TGTGCCAGTAGTATCAGTCCGACTAGCGCCCTCACAGATACGCAGTATTTT
v_call: TRBV19
d_call: TRBD2
clone_size: NA
j_call: TRBJ2-3

cdr3_aa: CASSQVASGDLNEQFF
cdr3_nt: TGCGCCAGCAGCCAAGTGGCTAGCGGGGACCTCAATGAGCAGTTCTTC
v_call: TRBV4-1
d_call: TRBD2
clone_size: NA
j_call: TRBJ2-1

cdr3_aa: CATESRGHGEAFF
cdr3_nt: TGTGCCACCGAATCGAGGGGACACGGTGAAGCTTTCTTT
v_call: TRBV19
d_call: NA
clone_size: NA
j_call: TRBJ1-1

cdr3_aa: CASSIWGEETQYF
cdr3_nt: TGTGCCAGCAGCATTTGGGGAGAGGAGACCCAGTACTTC
v_call: TRBV7-9
d_call: NA
clone_size: NA
j_call: TRBJ2-5

cdr3_aa: CASSMPGQATYYGYTF
cdr3_nt: TGTGCCAGTAGTATGCCAGGACAGGCGACTTACTATGGCTACACCTTC
v_call: TRBV19
d_call: TRBD1
clone_size: NA
j_call: TRBJ1-2

cdr3_aa: CASTWTGAGNQPQHF
cdr3_nt: TGTGCCAGTACCTGGACAGGGGCTGGCAATCAGCCCCAGCATTTT
v_call: TRBV19
d_call: TRBD1
clone_size: NA
j_call: TRBJ1-5

cdr3_aa: CASSSILGQGWHIQYF
cdr3_nt: TGTGCCAGCAGCTCAATCCTGGGACAGGGTTGGCACATTCAGTACTTC
v_call: TRBV7-9
d_call: TRBD1
clone_size: NA
j_call: TRBJ2-4

cdr3_aa: CASSDRDRGSRRSYEQYF
cdr3_nt: TGTGCCAGCAGCGATCGGGACAGGGGGAGCAGGCGCTCCTACGAGCAGTACTTC
v_call: TRBV9
d_call: TRBD1
clone_size: NA
j_call: TRBJ2-7

cdr3_aa: CASGFYVAGLARIYRTGELFF
cdr3_nt: TGTGCTAGTGGTTTTTATGTTGCTGGACTAGCGAGAATTTATCGGACCGGGGAGCTGTTTTTT
v_call: TRBV12-5
d_call: TRBD2
clone_size: few
j_call: TRBJ2-2

cdr3_aa: CASSVGQRPTYEQYF
cdr3_nt: TGTGCCAGCAGTGTAGGACAGCGCCCTACCTACGAGCAGTACTTC
v_call: TRBV2
d_call: NA
clone_size: NA
j_call: TRBJ2-7

cdr3_aa: CASSLALAANGQYF
cdr3_nt: TGTGCCAGCAGCTTGGCACTAGCGGCGAATGGGCAGTACTTC
v_call: TRBV5-4
d_call: TRBD2
clone_size: NA
j_call: TRBJ2-7

cdr3_aa: CATSRDSYEQYF
cdr3_nt: TGTGCCACCAGCAGAGATAGTTACGAGCAGTACTTC
v_call: TRBV15
d_call: NA
clone_size: NA
j_call: TRBJ2-7

cdr3_aa: CASTPGGPYGYTF
cdr3_nt: TGTGCCAGTACTCCAGGGGGCCCCTATGGCTACACCTTC
v_call: TRBV19
d_call: TRBD1
clone_size: few
j_call: TRBJ1-2

cdr3_aa: CASSLDGVTNEKLFF
cdr3_nt: TGCGCCAGCAGCTTGGACGGGGTAACTAATGAAAAACTGTTTTTT
v_call: TRBV5-1
d_call: NA
clone_size: few
j_call: TRBJ1-4

cdr3_aa: CASSPRGGQPQHF
cdr3_nt: TGTGCCAGCAGCCCCCGAGGGGGACAGCCCCAGCATTTT
v_call: TRBV6-5
d_call: NA
clone_size: NA
j_call: TRBJ1-5

cdr3_aa: CASSKSGTSSYEQYF
cdr3_nt: TGTGCCAGCAGCAAATCCGGGACTAGCAGCTACGAGCAGTACTTC
v_call: TRBV7-9
d_call: TRBD2
clone_size: few
j_call: TRBJ2-7

cdr3_aa: CASSPGLAAIDTQYF
cdr3_nt: TGCGCCAGCAGCCCCGGACTAGCGGCGATAGATACGCAGTATTTT
v_call: TRBV5-1
d_call: TRBD2
clone_size: few
j_call: TRBJ2-3